Included here is one T cell receptor beta chain sequence, with context. Its specificity is unknown. V lost 6 bases to trimming and J lost 6 bases; unmatched junction nucleotides: 7. The CDR3 totals 15 residues. Germline values: CDR1 MNHEY, CDR2 SVGAGI. These data are taken from a study of cytomegalovirus exposure and HLA in healthy donors. Study outcomes and limitations: Published work reported that the classifier diagnosed cytomegalovirus status with high specificity and sensitivity. Within the approximately 130 validation repertoires, first-cohort TCR clusters tended to co-occur, according to a later analysis. According to the study, 160 or so TCR beta chains were cytomegalovirus-associated. In vitro assays verified that three CMV-associated chains recognized CMV antigens specifically.

The assay was immunoSEQ multiplex PCR, and TCRdb's table has in-frame clones only and misses some. Found here are roughly 150,000 clones, 85% to 90% of them singletons; the top ten hold around 10%. V and J are TRBV6-5 and TRBJ2-2; 10 bases agree with TRBD1. The source material was PBMCs. This clonotype was sampled from a man between 18 and 29 years old in good health and CMV-seropositive. The CDR3: CASSLTGGEAGELFF. The CDR3 nucleotides read TGTGCCAGCAGCCTGACAGGGGGCGAAGCCGGGGAGCTGTTTTTT.